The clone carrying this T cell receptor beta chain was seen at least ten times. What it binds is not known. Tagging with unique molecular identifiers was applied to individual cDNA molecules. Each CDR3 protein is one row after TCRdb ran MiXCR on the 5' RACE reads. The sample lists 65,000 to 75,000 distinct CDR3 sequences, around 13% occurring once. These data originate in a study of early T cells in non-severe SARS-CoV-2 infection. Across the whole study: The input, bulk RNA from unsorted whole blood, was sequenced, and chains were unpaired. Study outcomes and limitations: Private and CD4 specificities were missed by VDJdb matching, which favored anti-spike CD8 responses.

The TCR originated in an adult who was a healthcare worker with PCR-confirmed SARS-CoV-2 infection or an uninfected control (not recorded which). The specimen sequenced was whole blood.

The CDR3 DNA follows: TGCGCCAGCAGCTTCGGCAGGGGGGAAGAGACCCAGTACTTC. Translated: CASSFGRGEETQYF. V gene TRBV5-1 combines with J gene TRBJ2-5; TRBD1 might be the D (7 bases). Per the germline V gene, CDR1 is SGHRS and CDR2 is YFSETQ. The V gene lost 2 bases and the J gene lost 3 bases, with 11 bases spanning the gap. The CDR3 spans 14 residues.